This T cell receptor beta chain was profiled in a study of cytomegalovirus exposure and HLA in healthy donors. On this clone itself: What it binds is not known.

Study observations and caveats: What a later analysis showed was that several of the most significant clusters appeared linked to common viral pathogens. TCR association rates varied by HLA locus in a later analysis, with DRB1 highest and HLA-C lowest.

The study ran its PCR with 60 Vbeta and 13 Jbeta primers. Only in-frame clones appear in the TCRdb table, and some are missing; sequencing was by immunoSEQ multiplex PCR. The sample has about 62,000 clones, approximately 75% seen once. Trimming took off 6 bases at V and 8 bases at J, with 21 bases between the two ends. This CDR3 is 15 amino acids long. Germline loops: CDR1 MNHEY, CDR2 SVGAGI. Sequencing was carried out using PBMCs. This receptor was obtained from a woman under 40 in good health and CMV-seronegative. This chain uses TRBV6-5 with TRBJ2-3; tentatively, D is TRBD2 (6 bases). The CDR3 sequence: CASRPLAGGKVTQYF. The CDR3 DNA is TGTGCCAGCAGACCACTAGCTGGTGGGAAGGTTACGCAGTATTTT.